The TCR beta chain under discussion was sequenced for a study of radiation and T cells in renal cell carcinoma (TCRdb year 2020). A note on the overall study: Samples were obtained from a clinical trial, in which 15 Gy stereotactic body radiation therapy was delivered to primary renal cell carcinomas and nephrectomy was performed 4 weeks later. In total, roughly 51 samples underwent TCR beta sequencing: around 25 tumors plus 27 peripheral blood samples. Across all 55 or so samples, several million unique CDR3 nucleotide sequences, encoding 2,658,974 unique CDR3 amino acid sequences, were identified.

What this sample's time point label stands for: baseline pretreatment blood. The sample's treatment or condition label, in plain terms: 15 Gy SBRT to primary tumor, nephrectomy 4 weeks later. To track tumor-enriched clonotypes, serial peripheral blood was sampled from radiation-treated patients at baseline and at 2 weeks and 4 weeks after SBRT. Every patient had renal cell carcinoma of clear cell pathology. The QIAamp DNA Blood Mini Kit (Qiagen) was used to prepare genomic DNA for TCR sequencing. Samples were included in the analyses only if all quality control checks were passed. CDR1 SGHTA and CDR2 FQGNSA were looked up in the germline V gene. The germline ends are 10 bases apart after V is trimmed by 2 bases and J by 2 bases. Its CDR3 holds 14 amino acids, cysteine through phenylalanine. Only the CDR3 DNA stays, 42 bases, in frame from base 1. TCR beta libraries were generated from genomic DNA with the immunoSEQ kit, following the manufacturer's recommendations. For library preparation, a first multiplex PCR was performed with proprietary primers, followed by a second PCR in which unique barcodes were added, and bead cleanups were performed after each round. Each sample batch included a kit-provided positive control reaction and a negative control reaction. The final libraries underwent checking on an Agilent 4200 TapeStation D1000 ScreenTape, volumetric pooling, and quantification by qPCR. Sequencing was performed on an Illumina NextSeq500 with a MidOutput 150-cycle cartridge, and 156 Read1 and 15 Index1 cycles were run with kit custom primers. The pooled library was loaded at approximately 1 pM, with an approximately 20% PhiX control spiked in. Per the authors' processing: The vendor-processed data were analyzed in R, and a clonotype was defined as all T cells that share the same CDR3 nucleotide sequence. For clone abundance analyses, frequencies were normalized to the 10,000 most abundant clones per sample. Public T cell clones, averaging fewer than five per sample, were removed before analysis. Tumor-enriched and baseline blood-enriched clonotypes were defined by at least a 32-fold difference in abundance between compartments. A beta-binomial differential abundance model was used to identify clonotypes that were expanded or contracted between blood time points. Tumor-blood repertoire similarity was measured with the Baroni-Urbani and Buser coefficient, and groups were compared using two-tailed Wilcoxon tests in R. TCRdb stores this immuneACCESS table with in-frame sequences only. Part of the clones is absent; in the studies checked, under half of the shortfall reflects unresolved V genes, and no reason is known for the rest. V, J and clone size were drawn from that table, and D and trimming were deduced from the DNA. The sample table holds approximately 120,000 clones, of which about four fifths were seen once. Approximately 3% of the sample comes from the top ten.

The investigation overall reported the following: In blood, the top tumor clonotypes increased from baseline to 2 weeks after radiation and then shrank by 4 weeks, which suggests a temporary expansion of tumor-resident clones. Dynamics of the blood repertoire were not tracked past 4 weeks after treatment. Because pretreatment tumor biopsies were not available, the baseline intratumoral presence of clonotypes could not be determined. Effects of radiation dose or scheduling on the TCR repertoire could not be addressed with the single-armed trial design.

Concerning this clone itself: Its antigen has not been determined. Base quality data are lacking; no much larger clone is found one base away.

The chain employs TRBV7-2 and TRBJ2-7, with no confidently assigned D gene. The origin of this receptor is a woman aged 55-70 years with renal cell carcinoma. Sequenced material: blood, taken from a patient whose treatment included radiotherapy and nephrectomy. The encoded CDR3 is CASSLLPQTYEQYF. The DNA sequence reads TGTGCCAGCAGCTTATTACCGCAGACCTACGAGCAGTACTTC.